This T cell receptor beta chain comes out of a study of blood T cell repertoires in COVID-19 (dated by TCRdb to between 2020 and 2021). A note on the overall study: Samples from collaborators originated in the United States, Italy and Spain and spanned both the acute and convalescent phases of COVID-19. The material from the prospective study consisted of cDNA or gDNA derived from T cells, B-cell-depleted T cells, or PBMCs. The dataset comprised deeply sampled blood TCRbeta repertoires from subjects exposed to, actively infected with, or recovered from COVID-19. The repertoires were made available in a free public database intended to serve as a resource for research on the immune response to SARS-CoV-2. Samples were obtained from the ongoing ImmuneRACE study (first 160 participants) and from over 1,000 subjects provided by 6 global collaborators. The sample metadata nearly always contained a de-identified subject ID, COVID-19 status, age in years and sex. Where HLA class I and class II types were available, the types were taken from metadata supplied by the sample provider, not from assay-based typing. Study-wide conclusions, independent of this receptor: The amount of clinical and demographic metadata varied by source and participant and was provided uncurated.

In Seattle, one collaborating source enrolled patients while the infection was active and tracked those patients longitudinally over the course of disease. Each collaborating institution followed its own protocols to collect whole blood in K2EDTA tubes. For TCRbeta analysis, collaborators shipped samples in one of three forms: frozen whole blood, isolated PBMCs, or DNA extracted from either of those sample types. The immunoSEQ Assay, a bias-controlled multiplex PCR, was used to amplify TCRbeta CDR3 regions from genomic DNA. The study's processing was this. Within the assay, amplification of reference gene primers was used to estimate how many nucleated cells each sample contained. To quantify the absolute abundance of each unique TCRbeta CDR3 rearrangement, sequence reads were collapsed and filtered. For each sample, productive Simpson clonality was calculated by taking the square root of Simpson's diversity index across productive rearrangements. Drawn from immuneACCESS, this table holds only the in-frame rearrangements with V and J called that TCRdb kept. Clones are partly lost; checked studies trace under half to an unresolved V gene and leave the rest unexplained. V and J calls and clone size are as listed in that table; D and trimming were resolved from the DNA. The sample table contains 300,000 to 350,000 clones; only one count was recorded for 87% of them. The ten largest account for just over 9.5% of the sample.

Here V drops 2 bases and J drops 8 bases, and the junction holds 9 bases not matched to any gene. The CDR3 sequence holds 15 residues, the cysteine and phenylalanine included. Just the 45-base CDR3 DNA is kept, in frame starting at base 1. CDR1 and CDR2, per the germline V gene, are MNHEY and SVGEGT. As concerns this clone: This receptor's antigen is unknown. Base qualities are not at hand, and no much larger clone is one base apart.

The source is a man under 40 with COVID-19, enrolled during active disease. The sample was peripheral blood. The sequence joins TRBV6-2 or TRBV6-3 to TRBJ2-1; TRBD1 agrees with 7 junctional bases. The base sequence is TGTGCCAGCAGTTACGTCGTCCACAGGGGCGATGAGCAGTTCTTC. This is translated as CASSYVVHRGDEQFF.